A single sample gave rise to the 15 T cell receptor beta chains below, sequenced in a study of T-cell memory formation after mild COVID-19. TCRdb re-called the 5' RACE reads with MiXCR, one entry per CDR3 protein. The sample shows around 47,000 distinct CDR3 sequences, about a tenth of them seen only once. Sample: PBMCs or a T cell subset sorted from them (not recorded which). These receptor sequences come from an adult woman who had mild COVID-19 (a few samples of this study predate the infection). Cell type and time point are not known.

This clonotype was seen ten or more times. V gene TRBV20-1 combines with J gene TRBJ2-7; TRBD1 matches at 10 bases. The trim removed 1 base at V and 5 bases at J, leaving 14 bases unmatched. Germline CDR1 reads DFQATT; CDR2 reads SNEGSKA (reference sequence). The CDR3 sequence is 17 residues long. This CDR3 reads CSARAKIPRDRGDEQYF. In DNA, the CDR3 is TGCAGTGCTAGAGCAAAAATCCCCCGGGACAGGGGTGACGAGCAGTACTTC.

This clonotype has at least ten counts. CDR3 sequence (DNA): TGCGCCAGCAGCTTGGGTAGGGGAGGGAGCTCCTACAATGAGCAGTTCTTC. Amino acids: CASSLGRGGSSYNEQFF. The gene calls are TRBV5-1 and TRBJ2-1; 7 bases agree with TRBD2. CDR1 is SGHRS, CDR2 YFSETQ, per germline. The CDR3 consists of 17 residues. Losses at the gene ends were 0 bases for V and 0 bases for J; bases not matched to a gene: 6.

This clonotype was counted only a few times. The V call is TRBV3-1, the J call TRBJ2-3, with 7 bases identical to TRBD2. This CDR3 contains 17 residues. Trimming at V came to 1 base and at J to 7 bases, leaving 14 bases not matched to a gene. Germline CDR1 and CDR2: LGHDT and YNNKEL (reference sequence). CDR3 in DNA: TGTGCCAGCAGCCAAGGGGTTCAGACACCGGGAGGAAATACGCAGTATTTT. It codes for CASSQGVQTPGGNTQYF.

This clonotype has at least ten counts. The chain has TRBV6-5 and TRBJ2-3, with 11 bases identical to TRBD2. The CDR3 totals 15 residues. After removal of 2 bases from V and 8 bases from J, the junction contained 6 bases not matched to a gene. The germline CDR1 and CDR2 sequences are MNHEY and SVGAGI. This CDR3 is CASSYTSGRSGTQYF. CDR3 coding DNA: TGTGCCAGCAGTTACACTAGCGGGAGATCGGGTACGCAGTATTTT.

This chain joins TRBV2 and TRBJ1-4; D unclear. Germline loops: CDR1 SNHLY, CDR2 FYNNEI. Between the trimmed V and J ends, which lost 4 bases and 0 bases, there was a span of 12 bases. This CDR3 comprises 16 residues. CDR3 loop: CASSVASAATNEKLFF. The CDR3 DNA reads TGTGCCAGCAGTGTAGCCAGCGCTGCAACTAATGAAAAACTGTTTTTT.

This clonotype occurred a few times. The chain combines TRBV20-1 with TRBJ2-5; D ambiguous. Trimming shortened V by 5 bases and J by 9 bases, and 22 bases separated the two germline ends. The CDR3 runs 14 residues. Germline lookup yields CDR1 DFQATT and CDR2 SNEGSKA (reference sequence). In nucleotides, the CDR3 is TGCAGTGCTGAAAACCCTGCCATCATCCGGGCCCAGTACTTC. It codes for CSAENPAIIRAQYF.

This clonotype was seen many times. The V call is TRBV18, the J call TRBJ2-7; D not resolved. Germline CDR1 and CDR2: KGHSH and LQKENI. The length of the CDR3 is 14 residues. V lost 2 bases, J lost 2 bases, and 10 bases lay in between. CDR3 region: CASSPGESPYEQYF. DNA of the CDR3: TGTGCCAGCTCACCAGGAGAGAGTCCCTACGAGCAGTACTTC.

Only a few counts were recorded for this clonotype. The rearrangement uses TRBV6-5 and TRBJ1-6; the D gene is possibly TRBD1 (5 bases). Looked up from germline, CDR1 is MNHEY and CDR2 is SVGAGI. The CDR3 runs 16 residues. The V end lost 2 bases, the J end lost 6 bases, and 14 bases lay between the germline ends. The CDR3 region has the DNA TGTGCCAGCAGTTACCCACTCCCGGGGCGTAATTCACCCCTCCACTTT. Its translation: CASSYPLPGRNSPLHF.

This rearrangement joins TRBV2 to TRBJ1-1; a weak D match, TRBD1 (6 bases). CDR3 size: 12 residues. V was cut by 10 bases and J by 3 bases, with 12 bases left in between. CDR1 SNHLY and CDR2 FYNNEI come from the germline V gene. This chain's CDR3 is CATKGGDTEAFF. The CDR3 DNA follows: TGTGCCACAAAAGGGGGGGACACTGAAGCTTTCTTT.

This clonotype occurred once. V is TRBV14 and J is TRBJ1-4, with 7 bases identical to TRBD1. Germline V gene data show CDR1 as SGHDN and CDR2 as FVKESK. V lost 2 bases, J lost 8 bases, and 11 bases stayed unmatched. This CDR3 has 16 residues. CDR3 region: CASSQPQGHALEKLFF. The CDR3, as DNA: TGTGCCAGCAGCCAACCACAGGGGCATGCTCTCGAAAAACTGTTTTTT. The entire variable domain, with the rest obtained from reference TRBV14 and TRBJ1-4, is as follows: EAGVTQFPSHSVIEKGQTVTLRCDPISGHDNLYWYRRVMGKEIKFLLHFVKESKQDESGMPNNRFLAERTGGTYSTLKVQPAELEDSGVYFCASSQPQGHALEKLFFGSGTQLSVL.

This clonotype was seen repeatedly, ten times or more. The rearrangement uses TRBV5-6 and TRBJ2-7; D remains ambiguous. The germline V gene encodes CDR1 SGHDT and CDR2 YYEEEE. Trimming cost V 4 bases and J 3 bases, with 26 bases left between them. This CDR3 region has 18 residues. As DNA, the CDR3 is TGTGCCAGCAGCGGCGGACGATCGGCAGGCCCTCAATACTACGAGCAGTACTTC. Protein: CASSGGRSAGPQYYEQYF.

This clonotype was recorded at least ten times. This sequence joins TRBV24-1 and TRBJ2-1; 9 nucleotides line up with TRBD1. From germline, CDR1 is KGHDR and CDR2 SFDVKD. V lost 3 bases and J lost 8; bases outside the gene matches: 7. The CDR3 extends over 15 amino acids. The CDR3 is CATSDVRDRAHEQFF. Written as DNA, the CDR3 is TGTGCCACCAGTGATGTCCGGGACAGGGCCCATGAGCAGTTCTTC.

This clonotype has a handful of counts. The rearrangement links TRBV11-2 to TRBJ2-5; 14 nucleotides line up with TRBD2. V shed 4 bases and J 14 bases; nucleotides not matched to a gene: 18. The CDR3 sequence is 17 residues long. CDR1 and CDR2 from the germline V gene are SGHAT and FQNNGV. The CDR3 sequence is CASSSVAAGLAGETPYF. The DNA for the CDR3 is TGTGCCAGCAGCTCAGTGGCCGCGGGACTAGCGGGAGAAACCCCCTACTTC.

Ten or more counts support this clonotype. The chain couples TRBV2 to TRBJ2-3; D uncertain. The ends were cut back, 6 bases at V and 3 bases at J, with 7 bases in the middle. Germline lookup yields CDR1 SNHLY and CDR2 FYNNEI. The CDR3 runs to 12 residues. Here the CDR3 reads CASRSLTDTQYF. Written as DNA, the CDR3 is TGTGCCAGCAGGTCGCTTACAGATACGCAGTATTTT.

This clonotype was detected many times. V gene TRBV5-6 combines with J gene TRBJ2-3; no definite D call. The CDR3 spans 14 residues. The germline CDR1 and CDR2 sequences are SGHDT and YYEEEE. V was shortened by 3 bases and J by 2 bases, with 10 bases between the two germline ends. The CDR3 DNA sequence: TGTGCCAGCAGCTCGCCCCGGGCCACAGATACGCAGTATTTT. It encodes CASSSPRATDTQYF.